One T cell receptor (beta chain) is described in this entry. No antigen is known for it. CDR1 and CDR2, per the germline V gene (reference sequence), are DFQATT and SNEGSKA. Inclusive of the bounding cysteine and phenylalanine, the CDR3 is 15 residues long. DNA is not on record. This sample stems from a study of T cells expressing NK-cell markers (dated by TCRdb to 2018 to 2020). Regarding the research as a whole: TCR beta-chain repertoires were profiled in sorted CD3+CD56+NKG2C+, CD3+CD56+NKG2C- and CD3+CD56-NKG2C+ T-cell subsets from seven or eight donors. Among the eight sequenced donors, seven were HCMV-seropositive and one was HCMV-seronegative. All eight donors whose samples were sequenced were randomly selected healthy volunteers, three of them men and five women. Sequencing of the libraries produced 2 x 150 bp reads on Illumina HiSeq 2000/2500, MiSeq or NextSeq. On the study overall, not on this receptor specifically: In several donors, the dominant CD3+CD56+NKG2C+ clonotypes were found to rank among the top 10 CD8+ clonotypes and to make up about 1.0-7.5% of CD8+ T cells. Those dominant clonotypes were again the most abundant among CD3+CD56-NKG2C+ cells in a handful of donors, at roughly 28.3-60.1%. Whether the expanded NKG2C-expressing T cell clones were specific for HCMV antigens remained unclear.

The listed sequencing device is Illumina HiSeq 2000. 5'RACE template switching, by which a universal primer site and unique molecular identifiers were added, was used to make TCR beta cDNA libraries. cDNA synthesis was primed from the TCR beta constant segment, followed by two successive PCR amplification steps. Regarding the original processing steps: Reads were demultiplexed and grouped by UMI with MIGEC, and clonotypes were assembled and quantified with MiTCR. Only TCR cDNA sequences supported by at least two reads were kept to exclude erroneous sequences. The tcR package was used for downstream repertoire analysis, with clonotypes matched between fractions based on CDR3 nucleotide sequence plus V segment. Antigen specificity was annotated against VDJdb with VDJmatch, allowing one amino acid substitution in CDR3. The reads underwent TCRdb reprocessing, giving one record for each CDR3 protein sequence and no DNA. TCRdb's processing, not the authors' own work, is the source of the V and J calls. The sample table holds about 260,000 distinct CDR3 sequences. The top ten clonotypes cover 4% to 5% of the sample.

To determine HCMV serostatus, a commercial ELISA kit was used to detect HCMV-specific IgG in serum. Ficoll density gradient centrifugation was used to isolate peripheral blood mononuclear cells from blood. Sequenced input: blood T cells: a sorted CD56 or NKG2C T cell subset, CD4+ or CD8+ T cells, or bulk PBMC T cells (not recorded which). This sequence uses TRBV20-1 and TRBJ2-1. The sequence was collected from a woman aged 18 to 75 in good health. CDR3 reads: CSAIGTSENYNEQFF.